The 24 T cell receptor beta chains in this list originate from one sample, sequenced in a study of blood T cell repertoires in COVID-19. Clones were sequenced by immunoSEQ multiplex PCR, and TCRdb holds only the in-frame ones, with some missing. The table has 200,000 to 300,000 clones, roughly 88% seen once; the top ten hold about 5.4%. Sequenced sample: peripheral blood. All receptors come from a woman at least 80 years old with COVID-19, enrolled during active disease.

The chain links TRBV5-4 to TRBJ1-1; TRBD1 agrees at 8 bases. The ends lost 6 bases at V and 1 base at J; junction bases unmatched: 11. The CDR3 has 16 residues. Germline CDR1 reads SGHNT; CDR2 reads YYREEE (reference sequence). CDR3 in DNA: TGTGCCAGCACCCCGGGGGACAGGTTACCGAACACTGAAGCTTTCTTT. This sequence encodes CASTPGDRLPNTEAFF.

The chain couples TRBV6-2 or TRBV6-3 to TRBJ2-2, with D unclear. Trimming shortened V by 5 bases and J by 5 bases, and 12 bases separated the two germline ends. The CDR3 runs to 14 residues. Per germline, CDR1 MNHEY and CDR2 SVGEGT. The CDR3 DNA sequence: TGTGCCAGCAGTACACAGATTAGGACCGGGGAGCTGTTTTTT. It translates to CASSTQIRTGELFF.

DNA for the CDR3: TGTGCCAGCAGCGTAGGCGGTTCCGGTGAAAAACTGTTTTTT. Translating it yields CASSVGGSGEKLFF. The chain has TRBV9 and TRBJ1-4, with D hard to call. Germline CDR1 reads SGDLS; CDR2 reads YYNGEE. V was pared by 0 bases and J by 7 bases, with 10 bases between. The CDR3 has 14 residues.

The sample holds a few counts of this clone. The chain couples TRBV28 to TRBJ1-6; TRBD1 matches at 7 bases. Trimming took 7 bases from V and 4 from J; bases not matched to a gene: 16. The CDR3 is made up of 18 amino acids. Germline V lookup: CDR1 MDHEN, CDR2 SYDVKM. The CDR3 protein is CASTIGTVKGGYNSPLHF. The CDR3, as DNA: TGTGCCAGCACCATTGGGACAGTCAAAGGAGGATATAATTCACCCCTCCACTTT.

The chain links TRBV24-1 to TRBJ2-5; D uncertain. The CDR3 is 13 residues long. Between the trimmed V and J ends, which lost 9 bases and 5 bases, there was a span of 15 bases. Germline V lookup: CDR1 KGHDR, CDR2 SFDVKD. This chain's CDR3 is CATRPAGSETQYF. CDR3 coding DNA: TGTGCCACCCGTCCGGCCGGGTCGGAGACCCAGTACTTC.

This clone has more than one count but fewer than ten. The CDR3, as DNA: TGTGCCAGCAGCTTAATCGGGGGGAACACCGGGGAGCTGTTTTTT. This sequence encodes CASSLIGGNTGELFF. The chain is built from TRBV7-3 and TRBJ2-2; weak D call: TRBD2 (6 bases). Trimming cost V 1 base and J 1 base, with 7 bases left between them. The CDR3 runs to 15 residues. CDR1 and CDR2 from the germline V gene are SGHTA and FQGTGA.

V usage is TRBV5-1 and J usage is TRBJ2-1, with D possibly being TRBD2 (6 bases). Looked up from germline, CDR1 is SGHRS and CDR2 is YFSETQ. The ends were cut back, 5 bases at V and 4 bases at J, with 16 bases in the middle. The CDR3 covers 15 residues. The CDR3 here is CASRRTPEGYNEQFF. CDR3 nucleotide sequence: TGCGCCAGCAGGCGGACCCCGGAGGGGTACAATGAGCAGTTCTTC.

This chain connects TRBV7-2 to TRBJ1-1; weak D call: TRBD1 (5 bases). Per germline, CDR1 SGHTA and CDR2 FQGNSA. CDR3 size: 15 residues. Trimming left V 5 bases short and J 6 bases short, with 19 bases between. The CDR3 bases are TGTGCCAGCAGCCCACGGCGGGGGGATCGCGCTGAAGCTTTCTTT. Translated, it gives CASSPRRGDRAEAFF.

The rearrangement uses TRBV5-4 and TRBJ2-1; 7 nucleotides agree with TRBD2. This CDR3 spans 16 amino acids. With 1 base clipped from V and 0 bases from J, the junction kept 4 bases outside the gene matches. The V gene's germline CDR1 is SGHNT and CDR2 YYREEE (reference sequence). The CDR3 DNA reads as TGTGCCAGCAGCTTGTTCGGGGGGACCTCCTACAATGAGCAGTTCTTC. This translates into CASSLFGGTSYNEQFF.

The genes are TRBV19 and TRBJ1-5; TRBD1 might be the D (5 bases). This CDR3 comprises 14 residues. V was pared by 9 bases and J by 2 bases, with 14 bases between. The germline gives CDR1 LNHDA, CDR2 SQIVND (reference sequence). The CDR3 DNA follows: TGTGCCAGCGGGGGGGAGTTAGGCAATCAGCCCCAGCATTTT. Protein: CASGGELGNQPQHF.

The CDR3 DNA sequence: TGCGCCAGCAGGAGTTCCGGACAGGGTCCCTACGAGCAGTACTTC. This translates into CASRSSGQGPYEQYF. The chain employs TRBV5-1 and TRBJ2-7, with 8 bases matching TRBD1. CDR1 and CDR2 from the germline V gene are SGHRS and YFSETQ. This CDR3 contains 15 residues. The V gene end was trimmed by 5 bases and the J gene end by 2 bases; junction bases not matched to a gene: 9.

The chain has TRBV9 and TRBJ1-1, with unresolved D. The CDR3 sequence is 13 residues long. Trimming cost V 1 base and J 3 bases, with 7 bases left between them. The germline gives CDR1 SGDLS, CDR2 YYNGEE. CDR3 nucleotide sequence: TGTGCCAGCAGCGTATCAGATTACACTGAAGCTTTCTTT. Translation: CASSVSDYTEAFF.

The chain carries TRBV7-2 and TRBJ2-3; 7 nucleotides agree with TRBD2. With 8 bases clipped from V and 0 bases from J, the junction kept 5 bases outside the gene matches. Germline V gives CDR1 SGHTA, CDR2 FQGNSA. The CDR3 is made up of 14 amino acids. The CDR3 DNA sequence: TGTGCCAGCGGACTCGGGGGGAGCACAGATACGCAGTATTTT. This gives the protein CASGLGGSTDTQYF.

The chain combines TRBV10-3 with TRBJ1-6, with no clear D. Trimming took off 0 bases at V and 10 bases at J, with 16 bases between the two ends. CDR3 length: 16 residues. Germline V gives CDR1 ENHRY, CDR2 SYGVKD. CDR3 coding DNA: TGTGCCATCAGTGAGTCGGCAACCATCGCGGGGTCACCCCTCCACTTT. Amino acids: CAISESATIAGSPLHF.

The chain links TRBV5-1 to TRBJ1-2, with D perhaps matching TRBD1 (6 bases). The length of the CDR3 is 13 residues. V lost 4 bases and J lost 8, with 15 bases in between. Germline V gene sequence: CDR1 SGHRS, CDR2 YFSETQ. The CDR3 protein is CASSPGGQYGYTF. CDR3 coding DNA: TGCGCCAGCAGCCCAGGCGGACAGTACGGCTACACCTTC. Full variable domain (remainder filled in from reference TRBV5-1 and TRBJ1-2): KAGVTQTPRYLIKTRGQQVTLSCSPISGHRSVSWYQQTPGQGLQFLFEYFSETQRNKGNFPGRFSGRQFSNSRSEMNVSTLELGDSALYLCASSPGGQYGYTFGSGTRLTVV.

The gene calls are TRBV27 and TRBJ2-2; 9 bases are shared with TRBD2. The trim removed 6 bases at V and 4 bases at J, leaving 9 bases unmatched. The CDR3 has 16 residues. Germline lookup yields CDR1 MNHEY and CDR2 SMNVEV (reference sequence). The CDR3 sequence is CASSLAGARVTGELFF. DNA of the CDR3: TGTGCCAGCAGCTTAGCGGGGGCGAGAGTCACCGGGGAGCTGTTTTTT.

This clone was observed a single time. The rearrangement links TRBV10-2 to TRBJ1-6; 9 positions match TRBD1. The V gene end was trimmed by 4 bases and the J gene end by 11 bases; junction bases not matched to a gene: 9. The CDR3 runs to 15 residues. Germline-derived CDR1 and CDR2 are WSHSY and SAAADI. The chain's CDR3 is CASSGYGQGSAPLHF. CDR3 DNA sequence: TGCGCCAGCAGTGGGTACGGACAGGGGTCGGCACCCCTCCACTTT.

The V call is TRBV7-2, the J call TRBJ1-2; 8 nucleotides agree with TRBD1. CDR3 length equals 15 residues. Germline trimming cut 5 bases from V and 8 bases from J; bases unmatched to any gene: 13. Germline CDR1 reads SGHTA; CDR2 reads FQGNSA. The CDR3 is CASSLGGQDLSGYTF. For the CDR3, the DNA is TGTGCCAGCAGCCTAGGGGGACAGGACCTTTCGGGCTACACCTTC.

The chain links TRBV7-2 to TRBJ2-2; 7 nucleotides line up with TRBD2. Per germline, CDR1 SGHTA and CDR2 FQGNSA. Unmatched junction bases numbered 3, after V lost 1 base and J lost 4 bases. The CDR3 has 15 amino acids. The CDR3 region has the DNA TGTGCCAGCAGCTTAGTGAGCGGGGCCACCGGGGAGCTGTTTTTT. It translates to CASSLVSGATGELFF.

The chain has TRBV28 and TRBJ1-2; 9 bases line up with TRBD1. The CDR3 is made up of 13 amino acids. Per germline, CDR1 MDHEN and CDR2 SYDVKM. V shed 5 bases and J 8 bases; nucleotides not matched to a gene: 6. The CDR3 sequence: CASSVQGARGYTF. The CDR3 DNA sequence: TGTGCCAGCAGTGTACAGGGGGCGAGAGGCTACACCTTC.

This clone was detected only once. The rearrangement links TRBV28 to TRBJ2-7; 9 bases line up with TRBD2. Germline CDR1 and CDR2: MDHEN and SYDVKM. There are 14 residues in the CDR3. Trimming at V came to 4 bases and at J to 0 bases, leaving 1 base not matched to a gene. CDR3 nucleotide sequence: TGTGCCAGCAGTTCTAGCGGGGACTCCTACGAGCAGTACTTC. It is translated as CASSSSGDSYEQYF.

The genes are TRBV12-3 or TRBV12-4 and TRBJ1-1; TRBD1 agrees at 9 bases. This CDR3 comprises 13 residues. V shed 6 bases, J shed 5 bases, and the junction held 4 bases outside the gene matches. CDR3 protein: CASRETGGTEAFF. In DNA form, the CDR3 reads TGTGCCAGCAGGGAGACAGGGGGTACTGAAGCTTTCTTT.

The rearrangement links TRBV6-6 to TRBJ1-2; D is perhaps TRBD1 (6 bases). Germline loops: CDR1 MNHNY, CDR2 SVGAGI (reference sequence). This CDR3 contains 14 residues. V lost 11 bases, J lost 6 bases, and 22 bases lay in between. The CDR3 DNA sequence: TGTGCCGTCGGGGTACTGAACAGGGTTGATGGCTACACCTTC. Translating gives CAVGVLNRVDGYTF.

The chain has TRBV28 and TRBJ1-2; unclear D gene. V was clipped by 6 bases and J by 4 bases, with 12 bases between them. Germline CDR1 reads MDHEN; CDR2 reads SYDVKM. CDR3 size: 13 residues. The CDR3 is CASRPSGLYGYTF. The CDR3, as DNA: TGTGCCAGCAGACCTAGCGGGCTCTATGGCTACACCTTC.